This T cell receptor beta chain was profiled in a study of cytomegalovirus exposure and HLA in healthy donors. For the study at large: Most donors, 70% to 85% of roughly 400 genotyped, fell in the Caucasian-associated ancestry cluster.

This clone appeared once. Its antigen is as yet unknown. Regarding the study as a whole: The authors later linked a missense DCLRE1C variant to TCR beta V- and J-gene trimming. A later analysis showed TCR association rates differing by HLA locus, peaking at DRB1 and lowest at HLA-C.

This CDR3 is 16 amino acids long. Trimming stripped 2 bases from V and 5 bases from J, with 19 bases between. Germline values: CDR1 SGDLS, CDR2 YYNGEE. The PCR employed 60 Vbeta primers together with 13 Jbeta primers. Clones were read by immunoSEQ multiplex PCR, and TCRdb kept only the in-frame ones, dropping some. The sample consists of 95,000 to 130,000 clones, around three quarters of them appearing once. This chain joins TRBV9 and TRBJ1-2, with D hard to call. Sequenced sample: PBMCs. The receptor was derived from a man younger than 40 in good health and CMV-seropositive. The CDR3 here is CASSVSPRGPGYGYTF. DNA of the CDR3: TGTGCCAGCAGCGTTAGCCCTCGGGGTCCGGGATATGGCTACACCTTC.